The 27 T cell receptor beta chains listed next were all sequenced from one sample in a study of T-cell memory formation after mild COVID-19. TCRdb passed the 5' RACE reads through MiXCR, listing each CDR3 protein once. Of some 300,000 distinct CDR3 sequences in the sample, more than 20% were seen once. Sequenced: PBMCs or a T cell subset sorted from them (not recorded which). All receptors come from a man aged 18-30 years who had mild COVID-19 (a few samples of this study predate the infection). Cell type and time point are not known.

This clonotype appeared a few times. The rearrangement links TRBV20-1 to TRBJ2-3, with D possibly being TRBD2 (6 bases). The germline CDR1 and CDR2 sequences are DFQATT and SNEGSKA (reference sequence). Trimming left V 3 bases short and J 0 bases short, with 16 bases between. The CDR3 covers 16 residues. The CDR3 DNA follows: TGCAGTGCTAGGGCTTTAGGGCGGGGCAGCACAGATACGCAGTATTTT. The encoded protein is CSARALGRGSTDTQYF.

The sample holds a few counts of this clonotype. V gene TRBV6-2 or TRBV6-3 combines with J gene TRBJ2-2, with D perhaps being TRBD1 or TRBD2 (6 bases each). The CDR3 runs 15 residues. The germline V gene has CDR1 MNHEY and CDR2 SVGEGT. V dropped 8 bases and J dropped 7 bases, with 20 bases sitting between them. The CDR3 coding sequence is TGTGCCAGCGGCTTAGGGGGGCGACGAATCGGGGAGCTGTTTTTT. Residues: CASGLGGRRIGELFF.

Of note for this clonotype: Being one base from a much bigger clone, this may be a read error. The V and J genes are TRBV9 and TRBJ2-2; D ambiguous. The CDR3 has 12 residues. The V end was cut by 0 bases, the J end by 7 bases, with 4 bases between. The germline V gene has CDR1 SGDLS and CDR2 YYNGEE. CDR3 sequence: CASSVVGGELFF. For the CDR3, the DNA is TGTGCCAGCAGCGTAGTTGGCGGGGAGCTGTTTTTT.

This clonotype was seen more than once but under ten times. The chain employs TRBV7-2 and TRBJ1-2; D might be TRBD1 (5 bases). Germline V lookup: CDR1 SGHTA, CDR2 FQGNSA. Trimming removed 5 bases at V and 4 bases at J, with 14 bases between. The CDR3 has 14 amino acids. The CDR3 DNA is TGTGCCAGCAGCGCCCGTGGGGGTTCCTATGGCTACACCTTC. It encodes CASSARGGSYGYTF.

The sample holds one count of this clonotype. V usage is TRBV18 and J usage is TRBJ2-3; D perhaps matches TRBD1 (5 bases). This CDR3 has 15 residues. CDR1 is KGHSH and CDR2 is LQKENI in the germline V gene. V lost 0 bases to trimming and J lost 6 bases, with 13 bases between them. CDR3 loop: CASSPPSAGSDTQYF. DNA for the CDR3: TGTGCCAGCTCACCACCGTCGGCAGGGTCCGATACGCAGTATTTT. The complete variable domain, with remaining parts taken from reference TRBV18 and TRBJ2-3, reads NAGVMQNPRHLVRRRGQEARLRCSPMKGHSHVYWYRQLPEEGLKFMVYLQKENIIDESGMPKERFSAEFPKEGPSILRIQQVVRGDSAAYFCASSPPSAGSDTQYFGPGTRLTVL.

CDR3 DNA: TGTGCCAGCAGCCTCAAAGCAGGGTCCGAGCAGTACGTC. It yields the protein CASSLKAGSEQYV. The J gene is TRBJ2-7, the V gene TRBV7-3; possible D gene TRBD1, 5 bases. Germline CDR1 reads SGHTA; CDR2 reads FQGTGA. V was pared by 5 bases and J by 6 bases, with 14 bases between. CDR3 length: 13 amino acids.

This clonotype was detected a few times. The chain employs TRBV12-3 or TRBV12-4 and TRBJ2-5, with D possibly matching TRBD1 (5 bases). The CDR3 consists of 17 residues. Trimming took off 5 bases at V and 1 base at J, with 20 bases between the two ends. This chain's CDR3 is CASSPGRTTSFQETQYF. The CDR3 DNA is TGTGCCAGCAGTCCCGGACGGACAACCTCCTTCCAAGAGACCCAGTACTTC.

The chain joins TRBV4-3 to TRBJ1-2; no clear D gene. The germline V gene has CDR1 LGHNA and CDR2 YSLEER. There are 15 residues in the CDR3. V was trimmed by 0 bases and J by 0 bases, leaving 8 bases between them. The CDR3 loop reads CASSQETATNYGYTF. In DNA form, the CDR3 reads TGCGCCAGCAGCCAAGAAACGGCCACTAACTATGGCTACACCTTC.

V usage is TRBV20-1 and J usage is TRBJ2-5; the D call may be TRBD1 or TRBD2 (5 bases each). CDR1 and CDR2 from the germline V gene are DFQATT and SNEGSKA (reference sequence). Trimming removed 6 bases from V and 5 bases from J, with 10 bases in between. CDR3 size: 11 residues. The CDR3 coding sequence is TGCAGTGCGGGGGTGAGGGAGACCCAGTACTTC. Residues: CSAGVRETQYF.

This clonotype occurred a few times. In DNA, the CDR3 is TGTGCCAGCTCACCAGGTCCGTCGGCCGTGGGCACCGGGGAGCTGTTTTTT. This gives the protein CASSPGPSAVGTGELFF. This chain links TRBV18 with TRBJ2-2; the D is unclear. The CDR3 runs to 17 residues. The ends were cut back, 2 bases at V and 4 bases at J, with 17 bases in the middle. Germline loops: CDR1 KGHSH, CDR2 LQKENI.

This clonotype has more than one count but fewer than ten. The chain links TRBV20-1 to TRBJ2-3; D gene uncertain. This CDR3 is built from 13 residues. Trimming shortened V by 1 base and J by 4 bases, and 9 bases separated the two germline ends. Germline assignment: CDR1 DFQATT and CDR2 SNEGSKA (reference sequence). The CDR3 loop reads CSARGDLADTQYF. CDR3 sequence (DNA): TGCAGTGCTAGAGGTGACCTGGCAGATACGCAGTATTTT.

In its sample, this clonotype was seen a few times. The rearrangement joins TRBV20-1 to TRBJ2-3; perhaps TRBD2 as D (7 bases). Germline loops: CDR1 DFQATT, CDR2 SNEGSKA (reference sequence). The CDR3 loop spans 13 amino acids. Here the CDR3 DNA reads TGCAGCGGGGGGCCTAGCGGTACAGATACGCAGTATTTT. Amino acids: CSGGPSGTDTQYF.

This sequence joins TRBV4-3 and TRBJ2-3, with a possible D match to TRBD2 (5 bases). The length of the CDR3 is 13 residues. V lost 7 bases and J lost 3, with 11 bases in between. The germline CDR1 and CDR2 sequences are LGHNA and YSLEER. This CDR3 is CASKEGRTDTQYF. DNA for the CDR3: TGCGCCAGCAAAGAGGGCAGAACAGATACGCAGTATTTT.

This clonotype was detected a few times. The J gene is TRBJ2-3, the V gene TRBV11-2; maybe TRBD2 (6 bases). Germline CDR1 is SGHAT and CDR2 is FQNNGV. This CDR3 contains 12 residues. V was clipped by 5 bases and J by 8 bases, with 11 bases between them. The CDR3 bases are TGTGCCAGCAGCGTCCCGGAGGGTACGCAGTATTTT. The encoded protein is CASSVPEGTQYF.

This chain links TRBV5-1 with TRBJ2-2; D ambiguous. The CDR3 runs to 16 residues. V lost 0 bases to trimming and J lost 5 bases, with 14 bases between them. Per the germline V gene, CDR1 is SGHRS and CDR2 is YFSETQ. CDR3 region: CASSLESTSGTGELFF. DNA for the CDR3: TGCGCCAGCAGCTTGGAGTCCACGTCCGGAACCGGGGAGCTGTTTTTT.

This clonotype was detected only a few times. The J gene is TRBJ2-7, the V gene TRBV12-3 or TRBV12-4; 8 bases line up with TRBD1. The CDR3 loop spans 13 amino acids. Trimming cost V 7 bases and J 5 bases; bases outside gene matches: 7. In DNA, the CDR3 is TGTGCCAGCACCAGGACAGGGCAGGACGAGCAGTACTTC. It translates to CASTRTGQDEQYF.

This clonotype has a count of ten or more. The chain has TRBV24-1 and TRBJ2-2; D is perhaps TRBD1 (5 bases). In germline, CDR1 is KGHDR, CDR2 SFDVKD. The CDR3 is 15 amino acids. Deletions cut 2 bases from V and 7 bases from J, with 13 bases between. CDR3 in DNA: TGTGCCACCAGTGATTCCGGACATTGGGACGGGGAGCTGTTTTTT. Translated, it gives CATSDSGHWDGELFF.

The J gene is TRBJ2-5, the V gene TRBV5-6; maybe TRBD2 (5 bases). The CDR3 is made up of 13 amino acids. With 4 bases removed from V and 4 bases from J, the gap between germline ends came to 11 bases. The germline V gene encodes CDR1 SGHDT and CDR2 YYEEEE. In nucleotides, the CDR3 is TGTGCCAGCAGCGAGGGCGTTGTAGAGACCCAGTACTTC. It encodes CASSEGVVETQYF.

The gene calls are TRBV3-1 and TRBJ1-1; D call uncertain. Trimming pared 6 bases from V and 0 bases from J, leaving 11 bases between. Germline CDR1 is LGHDT and CDR2 is YNNKEL (reference sequence). CDR3 length: 14 amino acids. CDR3 coding DNA: TGTGCCAGCAGTCTCAAGGACCTGAACACTGAAGCTTTCTTT. This translates into CASSLKDLNTEAFF. Full variable domain (rest looked up from reference TRBV3-1 and TRBJ1-1): DTAVSQTPKYLVTQMGNDKSIKCEQNLGHDTMYWYKQDSKKFLKIMFSYNNKELIINETVPNRFSPKSPDKAHLNLHINSLELGDSAVYFCASSLKDLNTEAFFGQGTRLTVV.

The CDR3 here is CASSEPSLTGPYGYTF. The CDR3 nucleotides read TGTGCCAGCAGCGAACCCTCCCTGACGGGACCTTATGGCTACACCTTC. The rearrangement joins TRBV7-2 to TRBJ1-2; D is perhaps TRBD1 (5 bases). V was shortened by 5 bases and J by 5 bases, with 21 bases between the two germline ends. The germline gives CDR1 SGHTA, CDR2 FQGNSA. This CDR3 region has 16 residues. The whole variable domain, remainder taken from reference TRBV7-2 and TRBJ1-2, is GAGVSQSPSNKVTEKGKDVELRCDPISGHTALYWYRQSLGQGLEFLIYFQGNSAPDKSGLPSDRFSAERTGGSVSTLTIQRTQQEDSAVYLCASSEPSLTGPYGYTFGSGTRLTVV.

This rearrangement joins TRBV29-1 to TRBJ1-2; D is uncertain. In germline, CDR1 is SQVTM, CDR2 ANQGSEA. Deletions cut 0 bases from V and 6 bases from J, with 11 bases between. This CDR3 comprises 13 residues. DNA of the CDR3: TGCAGCGTTGAAGAAATCTATTTTAATGGCTACACCTTC. Translated: CSVEEIYFNGYTF.

This clonotype turned up a few times. The J gene is TRBJ2-3, the V gene TRBV7-3; TRBD2 is a possible D gene (6 bases). The V end lost 1 base, the J end lost 2 bases, and 13 bases lay between the germline ends. The CDR3 has 16 residues. Germline V gene sequence: CDR1 SGHTA, CDR2 FQGTGA. Written as DNA, the CDR3 is TGTGCCAGCAGCTTAATAGAGGGACTGATCACAGATACGCAGTATTTT. Protein: CASSLIEGLITDTQYF.

This clonotype has only a few counts. V and J are TRBV28 and TRBJ1-2; D not certain. This CDR3 spans 13 amino acids. The germline gives CDR1 MDHEN, CDR2 SYDVKM. V was shortened by 2 bases and J by 4 bases, with 8 bases between the two germline ends. The CDR3: CASSLTTSYGYTF. The CDR3 coding sequence is TGTGCCAGCAGTTTAACTACTTCCTATGGCTACACCTTC.

This clonotype was recorded at least ten times. The gene calls are TRBV5-1 and TRBJ2-7, with TRBD1 as a possible D gene (5 bases). Between the trimmed V and J ends, which lost 3 bases and 5 bases, there was a span of 18 bases. The CDR3 loop spans 15 amino acids. CDR1 SGHRS and CDR2 YFSETQ come from the germline V gene. CDR3 sequence reads: CASSSLTDPGNEQYF. The DNA of the CDR3 is TGCGCCAGCAGCTCATTGACTGACCCAGGGAACGAGCAGTACTTC. The full variable domain, completed using reference TRBV5-1 and TRBJ2-7, is KAGVTQTPRYLIKTRGQQVTLSCSPISGHRSVSWYQQTPGQGLQFLFEYFSETQRNKGNFPGRFSGRQFSNSRSEMNVSTLELGDSALYLCASSSLTDPGNEQYFGPGTRLTVT.

Ten or more counts support this clonotype. The chain is built from TRBV6-6 and TRBJ2-1, with 8 bases aligning to TRBD2. CDR3 size: 17 residues. The junction had 7 bases not matched to a gene; V was cut back by 0 bases and J by 3 bases. Germline assignment: CDR1 MNHNY and CDR2 SVGAGI (reference sequence). The CDR3 DNA reads TGTGCCAGCAGTTACTCGAGTTGGCGGGGGGTCTACAATGAGCAGTTCTTC. Translated, it gives CASSYSSWRGVYNEQFF.

The chain couples TRBV2 to TRBJ2-1; possible D gene TRBD2, 6 bases. V was shortened by 4 bases and J by 2 bases, with 12 bases between the two germline ends. The CDR3 covers 15 residues. Germline CDR1 and CDR2: SNHLY and FYNNEI. The CDR3: CASSGSRGAYNEQFF. For the CDR3, the DNA is TGTGCCAGCAGTGGCAGTCGCGGGGCCTACAATGAGCAGTTCTTC.

This clonotype was seen repeatedly, ten times or more. CDR3 sequence reads: CASSQDWEDTQYF. The DNA for the CDR3 is TGCGCCAGCAGCCAAGATTGGGAAGATACGCAGTATTTT. This rearrangement joins TRBV4-3 to TRBJ2-3, with D hard to call. Germline V gene data show CDR1 as LGHNA and CDR2 as YSLEER. CDR3 length: 13 amino acids. Trimming shortened V by 0 bases and J by 5 bases, and 6 bases separated the two germline ends.